This record covers a single TCR beta chain. The antigen is unknown. Libraries were prepared by immunoSEQ multiplex PCR; TCRdb keeps only in-frame clonotypes and omits some of them. The data contain about 5,600 clones, roughly 53% of them seen just once; the ten biggest clones take up more than 80%. Researchers cocultured the mixed lymphocyte reaction cells at 37°C for around 6 days. A 1:1 mix was made of stimulator PBMCs labelled with Violet Dye and responder PBMCs labelled with CFSE. The data are from a study of siplizumab effects on memory and regulatory T cells. Study-level background: Paired mixed lymphocyte reactions received either siplizumab at roughly 1 ug/mL or no drug.

The CDR3 sequence is 14 residues long. Germline-derived CDR1 and CDR2 are MNHEY and SMNVEV (reference sequence). V was shortened by 2 bases and J by 2 bases, with 10 bases between the two germline ends. Sample: CFSE-low (dividing) CD8+ T cells sorted from an allogeneic mixed lymphocyte reaction. This chain uses TRBV27 with TRBJ2-7, with D unclear. The origin of this receptor is a human donor in good health; the cells came from an allogeneic mixed lymphocyte reaction. Some clones in this sample may be carry-over from other donors' samples. The DNA of the CDR3 is TGTGCCAGCAGTTTACGTCTACCAGCCTACGAGCAGTACTTC. Translated: CASSLRLPAYEQYF.